The subject of this entry is one T cell receptor (beta chain). The V gene's germline CDR1 is LGHDT and CDR2 YNNKEL (reference sequence). CDR3 length: 21 residues. V shed 0 bases and J 0 bases; nucleotides not matched to a gene: 18. The sample comes from a study of blood T cell repertoires in COVID-19. Across the study: Donors in the United States, Italy and Spain gave samples during acute or convalescent COVID-19.

Sequencing used immunoSEQ multiplex PCR; TCRdb keeps in-frame clones, though not all of them. This table has under 300,000 clones, around 87% appearing once. Participant ages covered roughly 18 to 89 years across about 22 US areas. The V and J genes are TRBV3-1 (or the pseudogene TRBV3-2) and TRBJ1-2, with 8 bases aligning to TRBD1. Input material: PBMCs or T cells enriched from blood (not recorded which). The TCR sequence derives from a woman aged 35 to 49 with acute COVID-19. The CDR3 sequence is CASSQELNFGTGRSSNYGYTF. CDR3 nucleotides: TGTGCCAGCAGCCAAGAACTGAACTTCGGGACAGGAAGGTCGTCTAACTATGGCTACACCTTC.